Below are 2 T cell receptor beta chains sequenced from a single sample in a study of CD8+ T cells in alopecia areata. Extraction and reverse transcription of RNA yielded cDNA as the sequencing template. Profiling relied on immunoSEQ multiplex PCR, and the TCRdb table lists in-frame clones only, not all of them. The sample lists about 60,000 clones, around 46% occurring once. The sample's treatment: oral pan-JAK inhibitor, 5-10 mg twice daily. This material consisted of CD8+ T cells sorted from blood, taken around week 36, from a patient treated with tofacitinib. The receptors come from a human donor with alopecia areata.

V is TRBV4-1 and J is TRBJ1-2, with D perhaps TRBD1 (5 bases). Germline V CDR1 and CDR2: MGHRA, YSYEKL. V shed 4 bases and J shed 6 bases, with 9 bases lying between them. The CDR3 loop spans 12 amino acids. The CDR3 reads CASSPGGDGYTF. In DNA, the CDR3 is TGCGCCAGCAGCCCGGGGGGGGATGGCTACACCTTC.

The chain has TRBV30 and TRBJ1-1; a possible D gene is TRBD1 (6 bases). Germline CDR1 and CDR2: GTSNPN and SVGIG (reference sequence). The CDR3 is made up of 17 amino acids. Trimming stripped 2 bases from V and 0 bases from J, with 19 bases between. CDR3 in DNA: TGTGCCTGGAGTTGGGGGGGCAGGGGCACCCTGAACACTGAAGCTTTCTTT. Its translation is CAWSWGGRGTLNTEAFF.